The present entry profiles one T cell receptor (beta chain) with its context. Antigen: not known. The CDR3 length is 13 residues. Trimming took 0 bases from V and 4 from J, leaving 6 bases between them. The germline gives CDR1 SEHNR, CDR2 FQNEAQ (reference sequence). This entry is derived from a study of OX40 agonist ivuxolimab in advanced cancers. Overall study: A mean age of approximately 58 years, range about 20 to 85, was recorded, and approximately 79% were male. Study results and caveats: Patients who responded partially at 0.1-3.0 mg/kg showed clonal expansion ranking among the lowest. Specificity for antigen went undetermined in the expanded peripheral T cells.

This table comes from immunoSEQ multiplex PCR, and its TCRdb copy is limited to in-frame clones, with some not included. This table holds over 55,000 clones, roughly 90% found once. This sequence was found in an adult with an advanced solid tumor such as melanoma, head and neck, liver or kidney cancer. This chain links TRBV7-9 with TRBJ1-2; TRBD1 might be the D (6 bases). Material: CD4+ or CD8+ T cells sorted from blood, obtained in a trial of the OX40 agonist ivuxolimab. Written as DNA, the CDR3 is TGTGCCAGCAGCTTAGCAGGGGGCTATGGCTACACCTTC. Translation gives CASSLAGGYGYTF.